Following are 25 T cell receptor beta chains from one sample sequenced in a study of patients and donors after allogeneic stem cell transplantation. TCRdb called the RT-PCR reads again in MiXCR, with one record for every CDR3 protein. Here the sample spans about 160,000 distinct CDR3 sequences, approximately 24% being singletons. Sequencing input: blood, either unsorted or a sorted T cell fraction (not recorded which). All receptors come from a human donor who was either an allogeneic HSCT recipient or a stem cell or donor lymphocyte infusion donor (not recorded which). It is not recorded whose cells these are; they may come from a transplant donor.

The CDR3 sequence is CASSFGGVSEQYF. The CDR3 DNA reads TGCGCCAGCAGCTTCGGCGGAGTAAGCGAGCAGTACTTC. J is TRBJ2-7 and V is TRBV5-1; D is ambiguous. The CDR3 runs 13 residues. Germline V gene data show CDR1 as SGHRS and CDR2 as YFSETQ. V was cut by 2 bases and J by 6 bases, with 12 bases left in between.

This clonotype was counted ten times or more. The chain combines TRBV6-5 with TRBJ1-5, with D unresolved. CDR3 length: 11 amino acids. Trimming pared 2 bases from V and 12 bases from J, leaving 8 bases between. Germline lookup yields CDR1 MNHEY and CDR2 SVGAGI. The CDR3 loop reads CASSYGEDQHF. The CDR3 coding sequence is TGTGCCAGCAGTTACGGGGAGGACCAGCATTTT.

This clonotype was recorded a few times. The genes are TRBV20-1 and TRBJ2-7; no definite D call. The germline V gene has CDR1 DFQATT and CDR2 SNEGSKA (reference sequence). The CDR3 covers 17 residues. V was trimmed by 0 bases and J by 0 bases, leaving 18 bases between them. In nucleotides, the CDR3 is TGCAGTGCTAGAGATGCCTCTGGGGTAACCAGCTCCTACGAGCAGTACTTC. Amino acid sequence: CSARDASGVTSSYEQYF.

This clonotype has more than one count but fewer than ten. The chain has TRBV4-1 and TRBJ1-4; TRBD1 aligns across 8 bases. The CDR3 totals 19 residues. Trimming removed 3 bases from V and 0 bases from J; junction bases left unmatched: 12. The germline gives CDR1 MGHRA, CDR2 YSYEKL. The CDR3 DNA reads TGCGCCAGCAGCCATAGGACAGGGACCATATGGGCAACTAATGAAAAACTGTTTTTT. It is translated as CASSHRTGTIWATNEKLFF.

This clonotype was counted between two and nine times. This chain joins TRBV11-2 and TRBJ2-1; tentatively, D is TRBD2 (5 bases). Germline CDR1 is SGHAT and CDR2 is FQNNGV. V lost 0 bases and J lost 7, with 19 bases in between. CDR3 length equals 17 residues. CDR3 sequence reads: CASSLDWFGNPRNEQFF. The CDR3 nucleotides read TGTGCCAGCAGCTTAGATTGGTTCGGGAATCCGAGGAATGAGCAGTTCTTC. The full variable domain, completed using reference TRBV11-2 and TRBJ2-1, is EAGVAQSPRYKIIEKRQSVAFWCNPISGHATLYWYQQILGQGPKLLIQFQNNGVVDDSQLPKDRFSAERLKGVDSTLKIQPAKLEDSAVYLCASSLDWFGNPRNEQFFGPGTRLTVL.

V is TRBV5-1 and J is TRBJ2-7; the D gene is possibly TRBD2 (6 bases). V shed 4 bases and J shed 0 bases, with 11 bases lying between them. CDR3 length: 14 residues. Germline CDR1 reads SGHRS; CDR2 reads YFSETQ. CDR3 DNA: TGCGCCAGCAGCCTAAACGGGGGCTCCTACGAGCAGTACTTC. This codes for CASSLNGGSYEQYF.

The chain joins TRBV25-1 to TRBJ2-1, with 7 bases identical to TRBD1. The CDR3 is made up of 15 amino acids. The J segment lost 5 bases and the V segment lost 1 base, leaving 5 bases of the junction unmatched. CDR1 is MGHDK and CDR2 is SYGVNS in the germline V gene. CDR3 in DNA: TGTGCCAGCAGTGAATTGGGCAGGGGGAACAATGAGCAGTTCTTC. Its translation: CASSELGRGNNEQFF.

This clonotype has more than one count but fewer than ten. The gene calls are TRBV5-1 and TRBJ2-1; TRBD2 agrees at 12 bases. Germline CDR1 reads SGHRS; CDR2 reads YFSETQ. With 0 bases clipped from V and 0 bases from J, the junction kept 1 base outside the gene matches. The CDR3 consists of 17 residues. CDR3 region: CASSLGTSGASYNEQFF. In nucleotides, the CDR3 is TGCGCCAGCAGCTTGGGGACTAGCGGGGCCTCCTACAATGAGCAGTTCTTC.

This chain links TRBV20-1 with TRBJ1-2; D gene uncertain. Looked up from germline, CDR1 is DFQATT and CDR2 is SNEGSKA (reference sequence). This CDR3 comprises 12 residues. The V and J ends lost 0 bases and 4 bases respectively, with 6 bases between them. In DNA form, the CDR3 reads TGCAGTGCTAGAGACCCAGTCTATGGCTACACCTTC. Encoded protein: CSARDPVYGYTF.

This rearrangement joins TRBV7-2 to TRBJ2-3, with TRBD1 matching 7 bases. The CDR3 contains 15 residues. The J segment lost 2 bases and the V segment lost 6 bases, leaving 8 bases of the junction unmatched. CDR1 and CDR2 (germline): SGHTA, FQGNSA. The CDR3 spells CASRRTGTVTDTQYF. The CDR3 DNA reads TGTGCCAGCAGGCGTACCGGGACAGTCACAGATACGCAGTATTTT. Together with reference TRBV7-2 and TRBJ2-3, the CDR3 gives the full variable domain: GAGVSQSPSNKVTEKGKDVELRCDPISGHTALYWYRQSLGQGLEFLIYFQGNSAPDKSGLPSDRFSAERTGGSVSTLTIQRTQQEDSAVYLCASRRTGTVTDTQYFGPGTRLTVL.

There are a few counts of this clonotype. The chain joins TRBV20-1 to TRBJ1-1, with 8 bases matching TRBD1. The junction had 5 bases not matched to a gene; V was cut back by 5 bases and J by 3 bases. CDR1 is DFQATT, CDR2 SNEGSKA, per germline (reference sequence). CDR3 length equals 13 residues. For the CDR3, the DNA is TGCAGTGCTCCACAGGGGGTTGACACTGAAGCTTTCTTT. This codes for CSAPQGVDTEAFF.

The chain links TRBV20-1 to TRBJ2-1; 10 nucleotides agree with TRBD2. From germline, CDR1 is DFQATT and CDR2 SNEGSKA (reference sequence). Trimming took 3 bases from V and 8 from J; bases not matched to a gene: 10. The CDR3 totals 15 residues. The CDR3 nucleotides are TGCAGTGCTAGGGAACCTAGCGGGAGATTAGATGAGCAGTTCTTC. Protein: CSAREPSGRLDEQFF.

The chain uses TRBV6-2 or TRBV6-3 and TRBJ2-7; 7 bases agree with TRBD2. The ends lost 6 bases at V and 0 bases at J; junction bases unmatched: 8. This CDR3 has 15 residues. Germline loops: CDR1 MNHEY, CDR2 SVGEGT. The CDR3 DNA reads TGTGCCAGCAGCCTTCTAGCGGAGAGCTCCTACGAGCAGTACTTC. It specifies CASSLLAESSYEQYF.

This sequence joins TRBV4-1 and TRBJ2-1; the match to TRBD2 covers 12 bases. CDR1 and CDR2 (germline): MGHRA, YSYEKL. The CDR3 runs to 20 residues. The J segment lost 1 base and the V segment lost 0 bases, leaving 10 bases of the junction unmatched. CDR3 nucleotide sequence: TGCGCCAGCAGCCAAGATCTAGCGGGGGGGCCCTGGAGGTCCTACAATGAGCAGTTCTTC. It is translated as CASSQDLAGGPWRSYNEQFF.

This clonotype was counted a few times. V gene TRBV5-5 combines with J gene TRBJ2-1; perhaps TRBD2 as D (6 bases). This CDR3 region has 15 residues. Germline V lookup: CDR1 SGHKS, CDR2 YYEKEE (reference sequence). V lost 6 bases and J 0 bases, leaving 13 bases between the germline ends. CDR3 sequence: CASTAGRLSYNEQFF. The CDR3 nucleotides read TGTGCCAGCACCGCGGGACGGCTCTCCTACAATGAGCAGTTCTTC.

This clonotype came up a few times. The rearrangement links TRBV7-2 to TRBJ2-1; D is perhaps TRBD1 (6 bases). The CDR3 sequence is 14 residues long. The V end lost 7 bases, the J end lost 7 bases, and 17 bases lay between the germline ends. Germline CDR1 SGHTA, CDR2 FQGNSA. CDR3 sequence: CASMPGQPLNEQFF. The CDR3 DNA sequence: TGTGCCAGCATGCCGGGACAACCCTTGAATGAGCAGTTCTTC. Using reference TRBV7-2 and TRBJ2-1 for the parts outside the CDR3, the full variable domain is GAGVSQSPSNKVTEKGKDVELRCDPISGHTALYWYRQSLGQGLEFLIYFQGNSAPDKSGLPSDRFSAERTGGSVSTLTIQRTQQEDSAVYLCASMPGQPLNEQFFGPGTRLTVL.

The chain uses TRBV25-1 and TRBJ2-5; the D gene could be TRBD1 or TRBD2 (5 bases each). Germline lookup yields CDR1 MGHDK and CDR2 SYGVNS. The V end was cut by 5 bases, the J end by 0 bases, with 19 bases between. CDR3 length: 17 residues. The chain's CDR3 is CASSPSQGRSNQETQYF. The CDR3 nucleotides read TGTGCCAGCAGTCCCTCCCAGGGACGTTCCAACCAAGAGACCCAGTACTTC.

The chain recombines TRBV9 with TRBJ2-1; D gene ambiguous. Germline CDR1 and CDR2: SGDLS and YYNGEE. Between the trimmed V and J ends, which lost 4 bases and 7 bases, there was a span of 21 bases. This CDR3 has 16 amino acids. This CDR3 reads CASSTLPFVEWNEQFF. Here the CDR3 DNA reads TGTGCCAGCAGCACTCTGCCTTTCGTCGAGTGGAATGAGCAGTTCTTC.

V usage is TRBV5-1 and J usage is TRBJ1-1, with a weak D call TRBD1 (5 bases). CDR3 length equals 14 residues. With 5 bases removed from V and 3 bases from J, the gap between germline ends came to 14 bases. CDR1 is SGHRS, CDR2 YFSETQ, per germline. The CDR3 bases are TGCGCCAGCAGGTCGATGGGGACGGACACTGAAGCTTTCTTT. Translated, it gives CASRSMGTDTEAFF.

The J gene is TRBJ1-2, the V gene TRBV20-1; 10 bases agree with TRBD1. Germline V gene lookup returns CDR1 DFQATT and CDR2 SNEGSKA (reference sequence). Germline trimming cut 1 base from V and 7 bases from J; bases unmatched to any gene: 9. The CDR3 contains 15 residues. The CDR3 DNA reads as TGCAGTGCTAGAGCCGGCGACAGGGGGCTCTTTGGCTACACCTTC. It specifies CSARAGDRGLFGYTF.

The V call is TRBV15, the J call TRBJ2-7; D is uncertain. CDR1 and CDR2 (germline): LNHNV, YYDKDF (reference sequence). The CDR3 has 14 residues. V was trimmed by 3 bases and J by 1 base, leaving 10 bases between them. DNA for the CDR3: TGTGCCACCAGCAGCTTCGGACGGTCCTACGAGCAGTACTTC. Amino acid sequence: CATSSFGRSYEQYF. Full variable domain (rest looked up from reference TRBV15 and TRBJ2-7): DAMVIQNPRYQVTQFGKPVTLSCSQTLNHNVMYWYQQKSSQAPKLLFHYYDKDFNNEADTPDNFQSRRPNTSFCFLDIRSPGLGDTAMYLCATSSFGRSYEQYFGPGTRLTVT.

In its sample, this clonotype was seen a few times. The chain is built from TRBV12-3 or TRBV12-4 and TRBJ1-2; 9 bases are shared with TRBD1. CDR3 length: 14 amino acids. J was trimmed by 7 bases and V by 2 bases; bases with no gene match: 5. The DNA for the CDR3 is TGTGCCAGCAGTTTACCGGACAGGGGTTTTGGCTACACCTTC. Amino acids: CASSLPDRGFGYTF.

A few counts support this clonotype. This chain uses TRBV20-1 with TRBJ2-3; 8 bases fit TRBD1. Germline V gives CDR1 DFQATT, CDR2 SNEGSKA (reference sequence). The CDR3 has 14 residues. V lost 5 bases, J lost 5 bases, and 9 bases stayed unmatched. The DNA for the CDR3 is TGCAGTGCTGCTGACAGGGGCGGCGGAGATACGCAGTATTTT. This sequence encodes CSAADRGGGDTQYF.

In its sample, this clonotype was seen many times. The chain employs TRBV12-3 or TRBV12-4 and TRBJ1-1; 11 bases fit TRBD1. This CDR3 spans 13 amino acids. V shed 6 bases, J shed 11 bases, and the junction held 8 bases outside the gene matches. This CDR3 reads CASRDRGRDDAFF. In DNA, the CDR3 is TGTGCCAGCAGGGACAGGGGGCGCGACGATGCTTTCTTT.

This clonotype has a handful of counts. The chain has TRBV20-1 and TRBJ2-7, with 8 bases lining up with TRBD1. The CDR3 is 12 amino acids. V lost 2 bases, J lost 6 bases, and 3 bases stayed unmatched. CDR1 is DFQATT and CDR2 is SNEGSKA in the germline V gene (reference sequence). The CDR3: CSARSDRAEQYF. As DNA, the CDR3 is TGCAGTGCTAGATCGGACAGGGCCGAGCAGTACTTC.